These 12 T cell receptor beta chains were all obtained from the same sample, sequenced in a study of cytomegalovirus exposure and HLA in healthy donors (dated by TCRdb to between 2016 and 2019). The method was the immunoSEQ multiplex PCR assay. TCRdb took over this immuneACCESS table, retaining in-frame rearrangements with V and J assigned. Such tables are incomplete; in checked studies, under half of the missing clones stem from an unresolved V gene, and the remainder is unexplained. Here the sample has over 150,000 clones; under 90% occur a single time. The top ten constitute 4.2% of the sample. Sequenced input: PBMCs. Every receptor here comes from a man aged 18 to 35 in good health and CMV-seropositive.

In its sample, this clone was seen a few times. CDR3 DNA sequence: TGTGCCAGCAGTTTAGGGCGGGGAAGTACTAACTATGGCTACACCTTC. The encoded protein is CASSLGRGSTNYGYTF. The J gene is TRBJ1-2, the V gene TRBV28; D unresolved. Germline values: CDR1 MDHEN, CDR2 SYDVKM. The V gene lost 2 bases and the J gene lost 0 bases, with 13 bases spanning the gap. CDR3 size: 16 residues.

The V call is TRBV2, the J call TRBJ2-1, with D hard to call. Deletions cut 2 bases from V and 1 base from J, with 12 bases between. The CDR3 covers 16 residues. From germline, CDR1 is SNHLY and CDR2 FYNNEI. The CDR3 loop reads CASSEFRRRSYNEQFF. CDR3 coding DNA: TGTGCCAGCAGTGAATTCCGTCGCAGATCCTACAATGAGCAGTTCTTC.

A single count supports this clone. The V call is TRBV4-1, the J call TRBJ1-1, with 9 bases identical to TRBD1. V was clipped by 9 bases and J by 1 base; unmatched bases: 12. The CDR3 runs 16 residues. Germline-derived CDR1 and CDR2 are MGHRA and YSYEKL. CDR3 amino acids: CASKTGGQSGNTEAFF. DNA for the CDR3: TGCGCCAGTAAAACAGGGGGCCAAAGCGGGAACACTGAAGCTTTCTTT.

This rearrangement joins TRBV27 to TRBJ2-1, with 12 bases fitting TRBD2. V gave up 4 bases and J gave up 8 bases; unmatched junction bases: 6. Per the germline V gene, CDR1 is MNHEY and CDR2 is SMNVEV (reference sequence). This CDR3 contains 15 residues. The CDR3 nucleotides read TGTGCCAGCAGTTCTCCTGGGACTAGCGGGTATGAGCAGTTCTTC. This translates into CASSSPGTSGYEQFF.

The chain combines TRBV25-1 with TRBJ2-7, with a tentative D call TRBD1 (5 bases). CDR3 size: 16 residues. The ends were cut back, 3 bases at V and 7 bases at J, with 22 bases in the middle. Per germline, CDR1 MGHDK and CDR2 SYGVNS. The CDR3 DNA sequence: TGTGCCAGCAGTGAGGAAAGGGGATGGTCTCAGGGAGAGCAGTACTTC. Residues: CASSEERGWSQGEQYF.

The J gene is TRBJ2-7, the V gene TRBV18; weak D call: TRBD2 (6 bases). CDR3 length: 14 amino acids. Deletions cut 3 bases from V and 3 bases from J, with 12 bases between. Germline V gene data show CDR1 as KGHSH and CDR2 as LQKENI. As DNA, the CDR3 is TGTGCCAGCTCACCGGATGGAGGGAACTACGAGCAGTACTTC. As protein: CASSPDGGNYEQYF.

The V call is TRBV27, the J call TRBJ1-2, with D perhaps TRBD1 (6 bases). Germline V gives CDR1 MNHEY, CDR2 SMNVEV (reference sequence). V was trimmed by 5 bases and J by 5 bases, leaving 15 bases between them. The length of the CDR3 is 14 residues. The chain's CDR3 is CASSPSGGSYGYTF. In DNA form, the CDR3 reads TGTGCCAGCAGTCCCTCGGGGGGCTCTTATGGCTACACCTTC.

The chain couples TRBV7-6 to TRBJ1-2; TRBD1 matches 7 bases. This CDR3 region has 16 residues. The germline CDR1 and CDR2 sequences are SGHVS and FNYEAQ. The ends lost 2 bases at V and 8 bases at J; junction bases unmatched: 14. The CDR3 nucleotides read TGTGCCAGCAGCTTAAGCCGCGGGAGGGGACAGATCGGCTACACCTTC. This encodes CASSLSRGRGQIGYTF.

This chain links TRBV27 with TRBJ1-1; tentative D call: TRBD1 (6 bases). The CDR3 covers 16 residues. Germline lookup yields CDR1 MNHEY and CDR2 SMNVEV (reference sequence). Trimming left V 3 bases short and J 0 bases short, with 14 bases between. CDR3: CASSFSPTGMNTEAFF. The CDR3 DNA is TGTGCCAGCAGTTTTTCCCCGACAGGAATGAACACTGAAGCTTTCTTT.

V is TRBV19 and J is TRBJ1-5; no clear D gene. The germline V and J ends were trimmed by 10 bases and 4 bases, with 11 bases remaining between them. CDR3 length: 12 residues. CDR1 is LNHDA, CDR2 SQIVND, per germline (reference sequence). CDR3 in DNA: TGTGCCACCTACAGCCCTAATCAGCCCCAGCATTTT. Protein sequence: CATYSPNQPQHF.

The rearrangement joins TRBV7-8 to TRBJ2-2, with a possible D match to TRBD1 (5 bases). The ends were cut back, 4 bases at V and 6 bases at J, with 9 bases in the middle. This CDR3 is built from 13 residues. Looked up from germline, CDR1 is SGHVS and CDR2 is FQNEAQ. This CDR3 is CASSSTGAGELFF. CDR3 sequence (DNA): TGTGCCAGCAGCTCTACAGGCGCCGGGGAGCTGTTTTTT.

V is TRBV27 and J is TRBJ1-2, with D unclear. V shed 0 bases and J shed 1 base, with 12 bases lying between them. CDR3 length: 16 residues. Germline V gives CDR1 MNHEY, CDR2 SMNVEV (reference sequence). CDR3 DNA sequence: TGTGCCAGCAGTTTATCGTGGCAGAACCTTAACTATGGCTACACCTTC. Translated: CASSLSWQNLNYGYTF.